This T cell receptor beta chain was sequenced in a study of PD-1 blockade in classical Hodgkin lymphoma. Whole-study context: On a schedule of every 2 weeks, patients received nivolumab 3 mg/kg intravenously.

General observations from the study: Any patient who commenced nivolumab under 1 year after ASCT was excluded.

Assay: immunoSEQ multiplex PCR; the TCRdb copy retains only in-frame clones and omits some. The sample carries around 91,000 clones, 89% recorded once. Every patient experienced relapse after autologous stem cell transplantation, and brentuximab vedotin exposure varied. About this clone: Its target is unknown.

The sample in question was peripheral blood mononuclear cells (PBMCs), obtained at baseline. This receptor was identified in a human donor with classical Hodgkin lymphoma.

CDR3: CASSGTSGKRYEQYF. In DNA, the CDR3 is TGTGCCAGCAGCGGCACTAGCGGGAAGCGCTACGAGCAGTACTTC. The chain employs TRBV6-5 and TRBJ2-5; TRBD2 aligns across 10 bases. The DNA end lines up better with TRBJ2-7; the J call may be wrong. This CDR3 is built from 15 residues. Germline assignment: CDR1 MNHEY and CDR2 SVGAGI.